This T cell receptor beta chain emerged from a study of cytomegalovirus exposure and HLA in healthy donors. Unmatched junction bases numbered 6, after V lost 9 bases and J lost 3 bases. Germline V gene data show CDR1 as WNHNN and CDR2 as SYGVQD (reference sequence). The CDR3 covers 13 residues. Study observations and caveats: HLA allele associations emerged for about 16,000 TCR beta sequences in a later analysis, at 0.05 false discovery rate. Across all donors, roughly uniform sequencing depth was an assumption of the presence/absence analyses. Whilst most TCR sequences proved rare, a subset of public TCRs occurred across many donors.

In the PCR, 60 Vbeta and 13 Jbeta primers were used. The assay was immunoSEQ multiplex PCR, and TCRdb's table has in-frame clones only and misses some. Here the sample spans hundreds of thousands of clones, 70% to 80% being singletons. On this clone itself: Its antigen is undetermined.

Sequenced sample: PBMCs. This sequence was found in a woman in her fifties or sixties in good health and CMV-seropositive. This rearrangement joins TRBV10-1 to TRBJ2-5; TRBD2 agrees at 8 bases. CDR3 nucleotides: TGCGCCAGGCCAACTAGCGGTGAAGAGACCCAGTACTTC. It translates to CARPTSGEETQYF.